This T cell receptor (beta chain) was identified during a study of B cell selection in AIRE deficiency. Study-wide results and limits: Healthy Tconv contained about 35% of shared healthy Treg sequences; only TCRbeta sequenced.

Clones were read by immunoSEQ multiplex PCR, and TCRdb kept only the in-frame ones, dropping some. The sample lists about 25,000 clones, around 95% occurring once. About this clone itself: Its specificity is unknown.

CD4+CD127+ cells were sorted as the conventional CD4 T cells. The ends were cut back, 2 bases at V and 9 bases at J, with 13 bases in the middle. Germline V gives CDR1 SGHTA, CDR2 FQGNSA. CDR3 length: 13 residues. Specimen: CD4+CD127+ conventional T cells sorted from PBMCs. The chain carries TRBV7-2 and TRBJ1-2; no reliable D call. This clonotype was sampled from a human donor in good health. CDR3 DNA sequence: TGTGCCAGCAGCTTAAATTCTTTGGGTAGCTACACCTTC. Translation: CASSLNSLGSYTF. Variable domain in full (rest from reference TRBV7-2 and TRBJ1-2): GAGVSQSPSNKVTEKGKDVELRCDPISGHTALYWYRQSLGQGLEFLIYFQGNSAPDKSGLPSDRFSAERTGGSVSTLTIQRTQQEDSAVYLCASSLNSLGSYTFGSGTRLTVV.